Listed below are T cell receptor beta chains from one sample, sequenced in a study of T-cell reconstitution after alpha-beta-depleted transplantation in children. TCRdb reprocessed the PCR reads via MiXCR and lists one record per CDR3 protein. The profile shows about 540,000 distinct CDR3 sequences, 25% to 30% of them singletons. The sequenced sample was PBMCs, obtained before TCRalphabeta/CD19-depleted stem cell transplant. The receptor source for this set is a boy younger than two with Wiskott-Aldrich syndrome, due to receive a stem cell transplant. Both conserved end residues are part of each CDR3. The order of the fields is V gene, J gene, D gene, clone size, CDR3 protein, CDR3 DNA. The D gene is left open where the match is weak. A clone size is listed for some rows: how often the clone was seen (once, few, many), or a class if it is expanded.

V gene: TRBV2
J gene: TRBJ2-7
D gene: -
clone size: few
CDR3 protein: CASSESGVGYEQYF
CDR3 DNA: TGTGCCAGCAGTGAGTCGGGAGTTGGTTACGAGCAGTACTTC

V gene: TRBV5-1
J gene: TRBJ1-1
D gene: -
clone size: few
CDR3 protein: CASSRTGGPLSTEAFF
CDR3 DNA: TGCGCCAGCAGTCGGACGGGAGGTCCGTTGAGCACTGAAGCTTTCTTT

V gene: TRBV20-1
J gene: TRBJ2-7
D gene: -
clone size: -
CDR3 protein: CSAKISTAPYEQYF
CDR3 DNA: TGCAGTGCTAAAATCTCGACAGCACCCTACGAGCAGTACTTC

V gene: TRBV5-1
J gene: TRBJ2-7
D gene: TRBD2
clone size: -
CDR3 protein: CASSTSPTKLAGPYEQYF
CDR3 DNA: TGCGCCAGCAGCACCAGCCCCACAAAACTAGCGGGACCCTACGAGCAGTACTTC

V gene: TRBV27
J gene: TRBJ2-5
D gene: -
clone size: -
CDR3 protein: CASSLSRASVETQYF
CDR3 DNA: TGTGCCAGCAGTTTATCGCGGGCTAGCGTAGAGACCCAGTACTTC

V gene: TRBV12-3/TRBV12-4
J gene: TRBJ2-1
D gene: -
clone size: -
CDR3 protein: CASSLAGLTTYNEQFF
CDR3 DNA: TGTGCCAGCAGTTTAGCGGGACTCACTACCTACAATGAGCAGTTCTTC

V gene: TRBV5-1
J gene: TRBJ2-3
D gene: -
clone size: once
CDR3 protein: CASSLTVSGTSTDTQYF
CDR3 DNA: TGCGCCAGCAGCTTGACGGTTAGCGGAACTAGCACAGATACGCAGTATTTT

V gene: TRBV2
J gene: TRBJ1-2
D gene: TRBD1
clone size: few
CDR3 protein: CASSSGQGHYGYTF
CDR3 DNA: TGTGCCAGCAGCAGCGGACAGGGGCACTATGGCTACACCTTC

V gene: TRBV12-3/TRBV12-4
J gene: TRBJ2-3
D gene: -
clone size: -
CDR3 protein: CASSLQGRGTQYF
CDR3 DNA: TGTGCCAGCAGTCTCCAGGGGCGGGGGACGCAGTATTTT

V gene: TRBV5-1
J gene: TRBJ2-7
D gene: -
clone size: -
CDR3 protein: CASSLFFWAGSYEQYF
CDR3 DNA: TGCGCCAGCAGCTTGTTTTTCTGGGCGGGAAGCTACGAGCAGTACTTC

V gene: TRBV13
J gene: TRBJ2-1
D gene: -
clone size: -
CDR3 protein: CASSPLTRPREQFF
CDR3 DNA: TGTGCCAGCAGCCCGTTAACTAGGCCGCGTGAGCAGTTCTTC

V gene: TRBV5-1
J gene: TRBJ1-1
D gene: -
clone size: few
CDR3 protein: CASSPQGLGTEAFF
CDR3 DNA: TGCGCCAGCAGCCCCCAGGGTCTCGGAACTGAAGCTTTCTTT

V gene: TRBV12-3/TRBV12-4
J gene: TRBJ2-3
D gene: -
clone size: -
CDR3 protein: CASGRWGQYF
CDR3 DNA: TGTGCCAGCGGCCGATGGGGGCAGTATTTT

V gene: TRBV7-9
J gene: TRBJ1-4
D gene: -
clone size: -
CDR3 protein: CASSLFGVENEKLFF
CDR3 DNA: TGTGCCAGCAGCTTATTTGGCGTTGAGAATGAAAAACTGTTTTTT

V gene: TRBV7-2
J gene: TRBJ1-6
D gene: TRBD1
clone size: many
CDR3 protein: CASSKTTYRGIPLHF
CDR3 DNA: TGTGCCAGCAGCAAGACCACCTACAGGGGAATACCCCTCCACTTT

V gene: TRBV20-1
J gene: TRBJ2-2
D gene: -
clone size: -
CDR3 protein: CSARSPLGPGELFF
CDR3 DNA: TGCAGTGCTAGGTCTCCCCTAGGTCCCGGGGAGCTGTTTTTT

V gene: TRBV29-1
J gene: TRBJ2-1
D gene: TRBD2
clone size: -
CDR3 protein: CSVTRGSGRGGRYNEQFF
CDR3 DNA: TGCAGCGTTACACGGGGTAGCGGGAGAGGAGGACGCTACAATGAGCAGTTCTTC

V gene: TRBV18
J gene: TRBJ2-1
D gene: TRBD2
clone size: few
CDR3 protein: CASSPPMGTSFNEQFF
CDR3 DNA: TGTGCCAGCTCACCACCTATGGGGACTAGTTTCAATGAGCAGTTCTTC

V gene: TRBV29-1
J gene: TRBJ1-2
D gene: TRBD1
clone size: -
CDR3 protein: CSVEGQGSGYTF
CDR3 DNA: TGCAGCGTTGAAGGACAGGGGAGTGGCTACACCTTC

V gene: TRBV7-2
J gene: TRBJ2-2
D gene: -
clone size: -
CDR3 protein: CASSRRPGELFF
CDR3 DNA: TGTGCCAGCAGCCGACGACCCGGGGAGCTGTTTTTT

V gene: TRBV6-5
J gene: TRBJ2-7
D gene: TRBD2
clone size: few
CDR3 protein: CASSYVAGGPLEQYF
CDR3 DNA: TGTGCCAGCAGTTACGTAGCGGGAGGGCCCCTCGAGCAGTACTTC

V gene: TRBV20-1
J gene: TRBJ2-7
D gene: TRBD2
clone size: -
CDR3 protein: CSARMGGGPYEQYF
CDR3 DNA: TGCAGTGCTAGAATGGGGGGGGGACCCTACGAGCAGTACTTC

V gene: TRBV5-1
J gene: TRBJ1-6
D gene: TRBD1
clone size: -
CDR3 protein: CASRTGVNSPLHF
CDR3 DNA: TGCGCCAGCAGGACAGGGGTGAATTCACCCCTCCACTTT

V gene: TRBV20-1
J gene: TRBJ2-3
D gene: TRBD1
clone size: few
CDR3 protein: CSAITQGATDTQYF
CDR3 DNA: TGCAGTGCTATAACACAGGGGGCGACAGATACGCAGTATTTT

V gene: TRBV5-6
J gene: TRBJ2-7
D gene: -
clone size: -
CDR3 protein: CASSLYTAYEQYF
CDR3 DNA: TGTGCCAGCAGCCTCTACACGGCCTACGAGCAGTACTTC

V gene: TRBV29-1
J gene: TRBJ2-1
D gene: TRBD2
clone size: -
CDR3 protein: CSGRPSWGGEQFF
CDR3 DNA: TGCAGCGGCCGCCCGAGCTGGGGGGGTGAGCAGTTCTTC